This entry features one TCR beta chain sequence. What this receptor recognizes is not known. No base qualities exist here, and no much larger clone lies one base off it. The entire amount of isolated RNA was reverse transcribed using the High Capacity cDNA Reverse Transcription Kit, so the sequenced TCRB transcripts were expressed ones. Deep immunoSEQ sequencing was applied to naive, central memory and regulatory T cell samples, giving an average of approximately 3.8 million total reads per sample. Sorted cells were lysed in RLT buffer and RNA was extracted with DNase-treated RNeasy Micro or Mini kits, depending on cell number. To prevent cross-contamination, every cell subset was processed on its own, while patient and healthy donor samples were processed together. TCRB sequences were amplified from cDNA with the immunoSEQ multiplex PCR, producing 87-bp fragments spanning the CDR3 region. The amplicons were sequenced using the Illumina HiSeq platform. From the authors' description of their analysis: PCR bias was corrected computationally using synthetic template baselines, and reads within Hamming distance 2 were collapsed, with unmergeable singletons discarded. Reads were aligned against IMGT to assign V, D and J genes, CDR3 length and insertions or deletions at six rearrangement sites. Clonotype counts were normalized to sorted cell number within each subset before computing true diversity and Gini coefficients with the tcR R package. Repertoire sharing was quantified using the overlap coefficient calculated on TCRB nucleotide sequences. As a proxy for the pre-selection repertoire, out-of-frame TCRB sequences from naive cells were analyzed. TCRdb's version of the immuneACCESS table is confined to in-frame rearrangements and falls short of the full clone set. An unresolved V gene accounts for under half of the shortfall where checked; the remainder is of unknown origin. The DNA was the basis for D and trimming; V, J and clone size are from that table. The sample yields 810,000 or so clones; 15% to 20% were counted once. The biggest ten clones account for around 0.02% of the sample.

Each donor gave one peripheral blood draw, roughly 120 mL on average, collected into heparinised tubes. Using a panel that included CD45RO, CCR7, CD25, CD127, CD95 and CD27, naive, central memory, regulatory and stem cell-like memory CD4+ T cells were sorted on a BD FACSAria II. A purity above 95% was achieved for all sorted populations. PBMCs were isolated right away by Lymphoprep density gradient centrifugation and were stained directly, without culture. To minimize batch effects, samples were stained and sorted in pairs, one healthy donor with one patient per experiment. This specimen belongs to a study of beta chain features in type 1 diabetes (dated 2018 in TCRdb). Study-level background: No differences in mean age, gender distribution, total cell number or subset yield were found between patients and healthy donors. Whereas all 28 donors provided naive and central memory subsets, regulatory and stem cell-like memory subsets were isolated from just 8 patients and roughly 8 healthy donors. In the study, TCRB repertoires of sorted circulating CD4+ T cell subsets from recently diagnosed type 1 diabetes patients were compared with those of matched healthy donors. Across all samples, approximately 98,000,000 sorted cells were examined, and cell number per subset correlated strongly with RNA yield. Study-wide conclusions, independent of this receptor: Because cDNA was sequenced instead of genomic DNA, highly expressing activated cells could be over-represented, though the groups showed no difference in activation or CD3 levels. PCR may preferentially amplify shorter templates, but because patient and control samples were amplified and corrected together, any resulting skew would affect both groups equally. Because small numbers of individuals were included in the HLA sub-analyses, any influence of HLA type on TCRB rearrangement was left unresolved. The naive, central memory and regulatory TCRB repertoires appeared to resemble one another more closely among patients than among healthy donors. At VDJ recombination sites, patients with type 1 diabetes made fewer insertions and deleted more nucleotides, a pattern implying thymic rearrangement abnormalities. A moderate but significant shortening of TCRB CDR3 length was observed in type 1 diabetes patients in all four CD4+ subsets.

The germline V gene (reference sequence) supplies CDR1 MNHEY and CDR2 SMNVEV. CDR3 length: 14 amino acids, cysteine to phenylalanine. Only the CDR3 DNA stays, 42 bases, in frame from base 1. V has 3 bases trimmed and J has 2 bases trimmed; junction bases matching no gene number 3. The receptor chain draws on TRBV27 and TRBJ2-7; the junction holds 8 bases that match TRBD1. Sequencing was performed on naive CD4+ T cells from blood. The cell subset or site label here, explained by the study, means: true naive CD4+ T cells. The clonotype originates from a woman aged 18-29 years in good health. Here the CDR3 is given as CASSFDRGTYEQYF. The sequence in DNA is TGTGCCAGCAGTTTTGACAGGGGCACCTACGAGCAGTACTTC.